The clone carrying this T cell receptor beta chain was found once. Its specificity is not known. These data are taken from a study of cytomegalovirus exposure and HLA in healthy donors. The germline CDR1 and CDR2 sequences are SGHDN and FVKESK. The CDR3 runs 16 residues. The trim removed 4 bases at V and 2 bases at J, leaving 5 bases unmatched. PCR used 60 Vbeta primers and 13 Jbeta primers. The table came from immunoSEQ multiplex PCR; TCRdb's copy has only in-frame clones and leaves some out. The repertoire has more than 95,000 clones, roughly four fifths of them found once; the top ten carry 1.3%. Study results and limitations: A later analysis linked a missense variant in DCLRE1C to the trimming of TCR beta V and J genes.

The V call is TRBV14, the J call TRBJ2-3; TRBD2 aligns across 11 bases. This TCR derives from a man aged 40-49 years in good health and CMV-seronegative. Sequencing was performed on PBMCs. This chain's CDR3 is CASSPFSGGATDTQYF. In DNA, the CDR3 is TGTGCCAGCAGCCCCTTTAGCGGGGGGGCCACAGATACGCAGTATTTT.